These 8 T cell receptor beta chains came from one sample sequenced in a study of T cell repertoires in cytomegalovirus infection. TCRdb reprocessed the reads with MiXCR, giving one entry per CDR3 protein. This table holds 150,000 or so distinct CDR3 sequences, about 6.1% found once. Sequences were obtained from PBMCs. These TCRs come from a human donor in good health (CMV status not recorded). Some clones in this sample may be carry-over from other donors' samples.

This clonotype was observed a few times. The chain recombines TRBV20-1 with TRBJ1-3; no clear D gene. V was cut by 3 bases and J by 0 bases, with 9 bases left in between. The CDR3 sequence is 14 residues long. In germline, CDR1 is DFQATT, CDR2 SNEGSKA (reference sequence). CDR3: CSASAGPSGNTIYF. Written as DNA, the CDR3 is TGCAGTGCTAGCGCAGGTCCCTCTGGAAACACCATATATTTT.

There are many counts of this clonotype. The chain links TRBV7-9 to TRBJ1-3, with unresolved D. The V gene lost 7 bases and the J gene lost 2 bases, with 9 bases spanning the gap. Germline CDR1 is SEHNR and CDR2 is FQNEAQ (reference sequence). The CDR3 length is 13 residues. CDR3 in DNA: TGTGCCAGCACCCGGGAGGCTGGAAACACCATATATTTT. Its translation is CASTREAGNTIYF.

This clonotype was recorded many times. The chain has TRBV7-8 and TRBJ2-5; D could derive from TRBD1 or TRBD2 (6 bases each). The CDR3 has 15 amino acids. CDR1 and CDR2 (germline): SGHVS, FQNEAQ. Trimming took 8 bases from V and 5 from J, leaving 21 bases between them. The CDR3 DNA reads TGTGCCAGCCGGGGGCGACTAAGGGGCCAGGAGACCCAGTACTTC. Translating gives CASRGRLRGQETQYF.

This clonotype was found many times. The chain uses TRBV28 and TRBJ2-7; D uncertain. CDR3 length: 12 amino acids. CDR1 MDHEN and CDR2 SYDVKM come from the germline V gene. V gave up 5 bases and J gave up 7 bases, with 12 bases separating them. The CDR3, as DNA: TGTGCCAGCAGTCCGCCGGACCGGGAGCAGTACTTC. Its translation: CASSPPDREQYF.

Ten or more counts support this clonotype. This chain uses TRBV7-2 with TRBJ2-3; no clear D. Between the trimmed V and J ends, which lost 5 bases and 0 bases, there was a span of 15 bases. This CDR3 contains 16 residues. CDR1 and CDR2 from the germline V gene are SGHTA and FQGNSA. CDR3 in amino acids: CASSLLPQLSTDTQYF. As DNA, the CDR3 is TGTGCCAGCAGCCTACTCCCGCAACTGAGCACAGATACGCAGTATTTT.

This clonotype was counted a few times. The chain links TRBV7-2 to TRBJ1-1; 7 nucleotides agree with TRBD1. The junction had 17 bases not matched to a gene; V was cut back by 5 bases and J by 11 bases. Germline V gene data show CDR1 as SGHTA and CDR2 as FQGNSA. The CDR3 consists of 15 residues. The DNA of the CDR3 is TGTGCCAGCAGCATATTTACGAACAGGGGATCTTGGGCTTTCTTT. Its protein product is CASSIFTNRGSWAFF. The complete variable domain, with remaining parts taken from reference TRBV7-2 and TRBJ1-1, reads GAGVSQSPSNKVTEKGKDVELRCDPISGHTALYWYRQSLGQGLEFLIYFQGNSAPDKSGLPSDRFSAERTGGSVSTLTIQRTQQEDSAVYLCASSIFTNRGSWAFFGQGTRLTVV.

This clonotype was detected many times. CDR3 sequence (DNA): TGCAGCGGGGCCTTAGGCACACATGGCAATGAGCAGTTCTTC. It encodes CSGALGTHGNEQFF. The chain joins TRBV29-1 to TRBJ2-1; D remains unclear. There are 14 residues in the CDR3. In germline, CDR1 is SQVTM, CDR2 ANQGSEA. Trimming stripped 7 bases from V and 6 bases from J, with 19 bases between.

This clonotype was picked up a small number of times. This sequence joins TRBV2 and TRBJ2-6, with a weak D call TRBD2 (5 bases). The CDR3 has 17 residues. CDR1 and CDR2 (germline): SNHLY, FYNNEI. Between the trimmed V and J ends, which lost 6 bases and 1 base, there was a span of 16 bases. The CDR3 protein is CASRFTSGLSGANVLTF. CDR3 nucleotides: TGTGCCAGCAGATTCACGTCCGGACTTTCTGGGGCCAACGTCCTGACTTTC.